These 6 T cell receptor beta chains were sequenced from one sample in a study of cytomegalovirus exposure and HLA in healthy donors. The primer mix had 60 Vbeta and 13 Jbeta primers. The method was immunoSEQ multiplex PCR; TCRdb's version includes in-frame clones alone and lacks a portion of them. The table shows some 180,000 clones, with roughly 87% occurring only once. Sequenced material: PBMCs. Every receptor here comes from a boy aged 2 to 9 in good health and CMV-seronegative.

The J gene is TRBJ1-5, the V gene TRBV27; 7 nucleotides agree with TRBD1. The CDR3 has 15 amino acids. Germline V gene lookup returns CDR1 MNHEY and CDR2 SMNVEV (reference sequence). Trimming cost V 2 bases and J 6 bases; bases outside gene matches: 7. CDR3 amino acids: CASSLTTGRFQPQHF. DNA of the CDR3: TGTGCCAGCAGTTTAACGACAGGGCGGTTTCAGCCCCAGCATTTT.

The chain joins TRBV6-4 to TRBJ2-3, with 11 bases fitting TRBD2. Germline trimming cut 4 bases from V and 2 bases from J; bases unmatched to any gene: 11. The CDR3 covers 18 residues. From germline, CDR1 is MRHNA and CDR2 SNTAGT. Here the CDR3 DNA reads TGTGCCAGCAGTGGGCTAGCGGGGGGTCTTGCCCCCACAGATACGCAGTATTTT. It encodes CASSGLAGGLAPTDTQYF.

J is TRBJ1-5 and V is TRBV28, with a tentative D call TRBD1 (6 bases). Germline V CDR1 and CDR2: MDHEN, SYDVKM. Deletions cut 11 bases from V and 3 bases from J, with 17 bases between. The CDR3 has 14 residues. The CDR3 here is CAGSRGQPNQPQHF. The CDR3 nucleotides read TGTGCCGGATCTCGCGGACAGCCCAATCAGCCCCAGCATTTT.

The chain recombines TRBV27 with TRBJ2-3; TRBD1 matches 8 bases. This CDR3 spans 14 amino acids. The germline CDR1 and CDR2 sequences are MNHEY and SMNVEV (reference sequence). The V segment lost 6 bases and the J segment 2 bases; nucleotides outside the gene matches: 4. CDR3 in amino acids: CASRWDRITDTQYF. CDR3 nucleotide sequence: TGTGCCAGCAGATGGGACAGGATCACAGATACGCAGTATTTT.

The V call is TRBV2, the J call TRBJ1-6, with D maybe TRBD1 (5 bases). V lost 7 bases to trimming and J lost 9 bases, with 13 bases between them. This CDR3 contains 13 residues. Germline V gene data show CDR1 as SNHLY and CDR2 as FYNNEI. The CDR3 DNA reads TGTGCCAGCACAGGGAAGCAGGTTTCACCCCTCCACTTT. It is translated as CASTGKQVSPLHF.

The gene calls are TRBV6-1 and TRBJ2-3; 8 nucleotides align to TRBD1. In germline, CDR1 is MNHNS, CDR2 SASEGT. This CDR3 is 14 amino acids long. Losses at the gene ends were 6 bases for V and 5 bases for J; bases not matched to a gene: 7. The CDR3 sequence is CASRMTGAGDTQYF. For the CDR3, the DNA is TGTGCCAGCAGGATGACAGGGGCGGGAGATACGCAGTATTTT.